Listed below are T cell receptor beta chains from one sample, sequenced in a study of blood T cell repertoires in COVID-19. Assay used: immunoSEQ multiplex PCR; TCRdb lists only in-frame clones, some missing. Found here are 40,000 to 45,000 clones, roughly 89% of them singletons; the top ten hold about 22%. The sample comprised peripheral blood. The source is a man aged 45-65 years with active COVID-19. The CDR3 runs from the conserved cysteine through the conserved F or W. D genes are given only for firm matches. For some rows the clone size is stated as once, few or many, or as a class when expanded; others skip it.

>TRBV4-3|-|once|TRBJ2-7
CASSQAQGLYEQYF
TGCGCCAGCAGCCAAGCGCAGGGGCTCTACGAGCAGTACTTC
>TRBV19|TRBD1|-|TRBJ1-1
CASSSVLSGTGGDWRTEAFF
TGTGCCAGTAGTTCCGTTCTATCCGGGACAGGGGGCGATTGGAGGACTGAAGCTTTCTTT
>TRBV10-3|-|-|TRBJ2-5
CAIKVGGPQETQYF
TGTGCCATCAAGGTCGGAGGACCTCAAGAGACCCAGTACTTC
>TRBV5-1|TRBD1|-|TRBJ1-1
CASSLHTGVGDTEAFF
TGCGCCAGCAGCTTACATACAGGGGTTGGGGACACTGAAGCTTTCTTT
>TRBV5-6|-|-|TRBJ2-2
CASSLNWEASVTGELFF
TGTGCCAGCAGCTTGAACTGGGAGGCTAGCGTCACCGGGGAGCTGTTTTTT
>TRBV10-3|TRBD1|-|TRBJ1-2
CAISESLGQGQQTGYGYTF
TGTGCCATCAGTGAGTCCCTGGGACAGGGGCAGCAAACTGGGTATGGCTACACCTTC
>TRBV15|TRBD2|-|TRBJ2-7
CATSREREPTYEQYF
TGTGCCACCAGCAGGGAGCGGGAGCCGACCTACGAGCAGTACTTC
>TRBV7-9|TRBD1|-|TRBJ1-2
CASSSKGPGTGFFYGYTF
TGTGCCAGCAGCTCAAAGGGGCCAGGGACAGGATTCTTCTATGGCTACACCTTC
>TRBV12-3/TRBV12-4|-|-|TRBJ2-1
CASSFLFYEQFF
TGTGCCAGCAGTTTCCTTTTTTATGAGCAGTTCTTC
>TRBV7-8|TRBD1|-|TRBJ1-1
CASSAGQELNTEAFF
TGTGCCAGCAGCGCAGGACAGGAACTGAACACTGAAGCTTTCTTT
>TRBV28|TRBD2|-|TRBJ2-6
CASGWTSGSGANVLTF
TGTGCCAGCGGGTGGACTAGCGGTTCTGGGGCCAACGTCCTGACTTTC
>TRBV18|-|-|TRBJ1-6
CASSPARTNNSPLHF
TGTGCCAGCTCACCTGCTAGAACGAATAATTCACCCCTCCACTTT
>TRBV27|-|-|TRBJ2-2
CASSLPNANTGELFF
TGTGCCAGCAGTTTACCTAACGCGAACACCGGGGAGCTGTTTTTT
>TRBV7-9|-|-|TRBJ1-1
CASSLGQIKNTEAFF
TGTGCCAGCAGCTTAGGCCAGATCAAGAACACTGAAGCTTTCTTT
>TRBV27|-|-|TRBJ1-4
CASSLWGGEKLFF
TGTGCCAGCAGTTTATGGGGGGGGGAAAAACTGTTTTTT
>TRBV7-9|TRBD2|medium-sized|TRBJ2-7
CASSLALAGESEQYF
TGTGCCAGCAGCTTAGCGTTAGCGGGAGAGTCCGAGCAGTACTTC
>TRBV5-5|-|once|TRBJ1-5
CASSMMVGGNQPQHF
TGTGCCAGCAGCATGATGGTGGGGGGGAATCAGCCCCAGCATTTT
>TRBV24-1|-|-|TRBJ2-2
CATSDLRQNTGELFF
TGTGCCACCAGTGATTTGCGACAGAACACCGGGGAGCTGTTTTTT
>TRBV28|-|-|TRBJ2-5
CASRPYGSGQETQYF
TGTGCCAGCAGGCCCTACGGGAGTGGGCAAGAGACCCAGTACTTC
>TRBV18|TRBD2|-|TRBJ2-1
CASSPSGISYNEQFF
TGTGCCAGCTCACCGAGCGGGATCTCCTACAATGAGCAGTTCTTC
>TRBV6-2/TRBV6-3|TRBD1|-|TRBJ1-6
CASSAPGQGFSPLHF
TGTGCCAGCAGTGCCCCGGGACAGGGGTTTTCACCCCTCCACTTT
>TRBV24-1|TRBD2|-|TRBJ2-6
CATSTLAGGSGANVLTF
TGTGCCACCAGTACTTTAGCGGGAGGATCTGGGGCCAACGTCCTGACTTTC
>TRBV7-9|TRBD2|-|TRBJ2-1
CASEGRGSTSGVIGDEQFF
TGTGCCTCTGAAGGACGGGGAAGTACTAGCGGGGTGATTGGGGATGAGCAGTTCTTC
>TRBV7-2|-|-|TRBJ1-2
CASHYGYTF
TGTGCCAGCCATTATGGCTACACCTTC
>TRBV27|TRBD1|-|TRBJ2-5
CASSFRGSGGRETQYF
TGTGCCAGCAGTTTTAGGGGTTCAGGGGGACGGGAGACCCAGTACTTC
>TRBV14|-|-|TRBJ1-1
CASSQVGGGTEAFF
TGTGCCAGCAGCCAAGTGGGGGGAGGGACTGAAGCTTTCTTT
>TRBV7-3|-|-|TRBJ2-2
CASSIDHTGELFF
TGTGCCAGCAGCATAGATCACACCGGGGAGCTGTTTTTT
>TRBV30|TRBD1|-|TRBJ1-1
CAWSDYGTGGRTEAFF
TGTGCCTGGAGTGACTACGGGACAGGGGGTCGGACTGAAGCTTTCTTT
>TRBV6-5|-|few|TRBJ2-3
CASRQGTYTDTQYF
TGTGCCAGCAGGCAGGGAACCTACACAGATACGCAGTATTTT
>TRBV9|-|-|TRBJ2-1
CASSVGTPNEQFF
TGTGCCAGCAGCGTGGGGACTCCCAATGAGCAGTTCTTC
>TRBV27|-|few|TRBJ2-3
CATGRGDTQYF
TGTGCCACCGGAAGGGGAGATACGCAGTATTTT
>TRBV19|-|-|TRBJ1-5
CASSIAGHDNQPQHF
TGTGCCAGTAGTATAGCAGGGCACGACAATCAGCCCCAGCATTTT
>TRBV9|TRBD2|-|TRBJ2-1
CASSVDSREGYNEQFF
TGTGCCAGCAGCGTAGATTCGCGGGAGGGATACAATGAGCAGTTCTTC
>TRBV28|-|-|TRBJ2-4
CASSSRGDPMNIQYF
TGTGCCAGCAGTTCTCGGGGAGACCCGATGAACATTCAGTACTTC
>TRBV19|TRBD2|few|TRBJ2-5
CASSSAGGPRETQYF
TGTGCCAGTAGTTCCGCGGGAGGGCCGCGGGAGACCCAGTACTTC
>TRBV7-2|TRBD2|-|TRBJ2-2
CASSSVAGVNGELFF
TGTGCCAGCAGCTCGGTTGCGGGAGTTAACGGGGAGCTGTTTTTT
>TRBV6-6|-|-|TRBJ2-4
CASGQKASIQYF
TGTGCCAGCGGACAGAAAGCATCCATTCAGTACTTC
>TRBV7-2|-|-|TRBJ2-3
CASTDRPSTDTQYF
TGTGCCAGCACCGACAGACCCAGCACAGATACGCAGTATTTT
>TRBV28|TRBD2|-|TRBJ2-7
CASSPTSGLGEQYF
TGTGCCAGCAGTCCGACTAGCGGGCTGGGAGAGCAGTACTTC
>TRBV29-1|-|-|TRBJ2-5
CSVEEGAETQYF
TGCAGCGTTGAGGAGGGGGCAGAGACCCAGTACTTC
>TRBV6-5|TRBD2|-|TRBJ2-1
CASQILAGGVDEQFF
TGTGCCAGCCAAATCCTAGCGGGAGGTGTGGATGAGCAGTTCTTC
>TRBV11-2|-|-|TRBJ2-7
CASSLSGGGEQYF
TGTGCCAGCAGCTTATCCGGGGGTGGCGAGCAGTACTTC
>TRBV30|-|-|TRBJ1-2
CAWRGTAIYGYTF
TGTGCCTGGAGGGGTACAGCTATCTATGGCTACACCTTC
>TRBV11-3|TRBD2|-|TRBJ2-3
CASSRLAPSTDTQYF
TGTGCCAGCAGCCGACTAGCCCCGAGCACAGATACGCAGTATTTT
>TRBV7-9|-|-|TRBJ2-1
CASSFLAGNEQFF
TGTGCCAGCAGCTTCTTAGCTGGAAATGAGCAGTTCTTC
>TRBV6-2/TRBV6-3|TRBD1|-|TRBJ1-2
CASSEGPGQPYGYTF
TGTGCCAGCAGTGAGGGACCGGGACAGCCTTATGGCTACACCTTC